The 27 T cell receptor beta chains below all came from one sample that was sequenced in a study of radiotherapy plus CTLA-4 blockade in lung cancer. Data came from immunoSEQ multiplex PCR; TCRdb stores just in-frame clones and leaves some out. The repertoire has 80,000 to 95,000 clones, less than 90% of them found once; the top ten carry 0.82%. The sequenced sample was peripheral blood, obtained from a patient treated with radiotherapy plus ipilimumab. These receptors were obtained from a human donor with non-small cell lung cancer who had stable disease on radiotherapy plus ipilimumab.

This chain uses TRBV30 with TRBJ1-1, with TRBD1 matching over 9 bases. V lost 3 bases and J lost 0; bases outside the gene matches: 5. The CDR3 has 15 amino acids. Germline V gives CDR1 GTSNPN, CDR2 SVGIG (reference sequence). The CDR3 here is CAWRRTGAMNTEAFF. The CDR3 DNA reads as TGTGCCTGGAGACGGACAGGGGCCATGAACACTGAAGCTTTCTTT.

This chain joins TRBV9 and TRBJ2-1; either TRBD1 or TRBD2 may supply D (5 bases each). In germline, CDR1 is SGDLS, CDR2 YYNGEE. V was cut by 4 bases and J by 7 bases, with 18 bases left in between. The CDR3 length is 15 residues. The CDR3 protein is CASSPPGTLWNEQFF. The CDR3 DNA reads as TGTGCCAGCAGCCCCCCCGGGACCCTCTGGAATGAGCAGTTCTTC.

This chain links TRBV19 with TRBJ2-7, with 14 positions matching TRBD2. Germline V CDR1 and CDR2: LNHDA, SQIVND (reference sequence). This CDR3 is built from 16 residues. V was clipped by 5 bases and J by 2 bases; unmatched bases: 5. The CDR3 nucleotides read TGTGCCAGTAGTCCACGGACTAGCGGGAGGACCTACGAGCAGTACTTC. Translation gives CASSPRTSGRTYEQYF.

V usage is TRBV6-5 and J usage is TRBJ1-1, with D unresolved. The CDR3 contains 13 residues. The germline CDR1 and CDR2 sequences are MNHEY and SVGAGI. V was clipped by 8 bases and J by 0 bases, with 10 bases between them. The CDR3, as DNA: TGTGCCAGCGGGGAAGCCTTGAACACTGAAGCTTTCTTT. It yields the protein CASGEALNTEAFF.

V is TRBV9 and J is TRBJ2-3; D is possibly TRBD1 (6 bases). Between the trimmed V and J ends, which lost 5 bases and 0 bases, there was a span of 16 bases. This CDR3 spans 16 amino acids. CDR1 SGDLS and CDR2 YYNGEE come from the germline V gene. The CDR3 coding sequence is TGTGCCAGCAGAGGGGGTTATGCGTCTAGCACAGATACGCAGTATTTT. It codes for CASRGGYASSTDTQYF.

On this clone itself: Relative to the germline gene, one junction end is altered; a read error may explain this. The rearrangement joins TRBV28 to TRBJ1-2; D is uncertain. CDR1 and CDR2 from the germline V gene are MDHEN and SYDVKM. The CDR3 totals 12 residues. CDR3 in DNA: TGTGCCAGCAGTTCAAGAACCTATGGCTACGCCTTC. It encodes CASSSRTYGYAF.

The rearrangement joins TRBV20-1 to TRBJ2-7; D not certain. CDR1 is DFQATT and CDR2 is SNEGSKA in the germline V gene (reference sequence). CDR3 length equals 10 residues. Trimming left V 2 bases short and J 7 bases short, with 6 bases between. CDR3 region: CSARWGEQYF. Here the CDR3 DNA reads TGCAGTGCTAGATGGGGAGAGCAGTACTTC.

V is TRBV5-1 and J is TRBJ2-4; the match to TRBD2 covers 13 bases. This CDR3 has 17 residues. V shed 4 bases and J 0 bases; nucleotides not matched to a gene: 4. Per the germline V gene, CDR1 is SGHRS and CDR2 is YFSETQ. The chain's CDR3 is CASSLTSGGAAKNIQYF. The DNA of the CDR3 is TGCGCCAGCAGCCTCACTAGCGGGGGGGCAGCCAAAAACATTCAGTACTTC.

V gene TRBV2 combines with J gene TRBJ2-7; TRBD1 matches at 7 bases. Trimming cost V 10 bases and J 7 bases; bases outside gene matches: 13. The length of the CDR3 is 13 residues. CDR1 and CDR2 (germline): SNHLY, FYNNEI. The CDR3 region has the DNA TGTGCCACCCGGGTGGAGACAGGGTTTGAGCAGTACTTC. The encoded protein is CATRVETGFEQYF.

This clone was picked up one time. V gene TRBV28 combines with J gene TRBJ2-7; D not certain. This CDR3 spans 16 amino acids. Germline V CDR1 and CDR2: MDHEN, SYDVKM. V was clipped by 2 bases and J by 3 bases, with 17 bases between them. The CDR3 DNA reads TGTGCCAGCAGTTTACCCCGGGTCGAAAACTTCTACGAGCAGTACTTC. This gives the protein CASSLPRVENFYEQYF.

This clone was counted once. This rearrangement joins TRBV28 to TRBJ1-6; D perhaps matches TRBD1 (5 bases). This CDR3 is built from 15 residues. Germline CDR1 and CDR2: MDHEN and SYDVKM. The V end lost 5 bases, the J end lost 7 bases, and 15 bases lay between the germline ends. As DNA, the CDR3 is TGTGCCAGCAGTCCCCCCCGGGAGGGGAATTCACCCCTCCACTTT. Encoded protein: CASSPPREGNSPLHF.

The V gene is TRBV7-3, the J gene TRBJ2-1; maybe TRBD2 (6 bases). This CDR3 spans 16 amino acids. V was cut by 4 bases and J by 1 base, with 14 bases left in between. Looked up from germline, CDR1 is SGHTA and CDR2 is FQGTGA. The CDR3 sequence is CASSSGGRVSYNEQFF. CDR3 bases: TGTGCCAGCAGCTCCGGGGGACGGGTTTCCTACAATGAGCAGTTCTTC.

The chain carries TRBV7-2 and TRBJ2-2; TRBD2 might be the D (5 bases). Germline lookup yields CDR1 SGHTA and CDR2 FQGNSA. This CDR3 contains 14 residues. Trimming stripped 1 base from V and 6 bases from J, with 9 bases between. The CDR3 here is CASSLVRGAGELFF. The CDR3 DNA is TGTGCCAGCAGCTTAGTTCGGGGTGCCGGGGAGCTGTTTTTT.

This clone was detected only a few times. The chain couples TRBV29-1 to TRBJ1-2; TRBD1 matches 8 bases. The CDR3 runs 12 residues. J was trimmed by 7 bases and V by 2 bases; bases with no gene match: 3. Germline CDR1 is SQVTM and CDR2 is ANQGSEA. Here the CDR3 reads CSVEQGAGGYTF. CDR3 nucleotide sequence: TGCAGCGTTGAACAGGGGGCGGGTGGCTACACCTTC.

This clone was observed once. This sequence joins TRBV27 and TRBJ2-5; tentative D call: TRBD1 (6 bases). Trimming stripped 3 bases from V and 9 bases from J, with 17 bases between. The CDR3 contains 14 residues. Germline lookup yields CDR1 MNHEY and CDR2 SMNVEV (reference sequence). DNA of the CDR3: TGTGCCAGCAGTTTCCAGGACAGAACTGGGGCCCAGTACTTC. Translating gives CASSFQDRTGAQYF.

The chain combines TRBV7-3 with TRBJ1-1; no firm D call. The CDR3 runs 13 residues. Germline CDR1 is SGHTA and CDR2 is FQGTGA. Deletions cut 2 bases from V and 8 bases from J, with 12 bases between. This chain's CDR3 is CASSLEGGGEAFF. CDR3 bases: TGTGCCAGCAGCTTAGAGGGCGGCGGGGAAGCTTTCTTT.

The V and J genes are TRBV5-1 and TRBJ1-6; 8 bases fit TRBD1. There are 15 residues in the CDR3. With V trimmed by 2 bases and J by 7 bases, 5 bases remained unmatched. The germline CDR1 and CDR2 sequences are SGHRS and YFSETQ. The CDR3 reads CASSLRTGNNSPLHF. The DNA for the CDR3 is TGCGCCAGCAGCTTAAGGACAGGGAACAATTCACCCCTCCACTTT.

The J gene is TRBJ1-1, the V gene TRBV6-5, with unresolved D. V was shortened by 5 bases and J by 0 bases, with 13 bases between the two germline ends. The CDR3 has 15 residues. Germline V gene lookup returns CDR1 MNHEY and CDR2 SVGAGI. The CDR3 DNA is TGTGCCAGCAGTCAGAGTCGGGGTTTGAACACTGAAGCTTTCTTT. Residues: CASSQSRGLNTEAFF.

J is TRBJ2-1 and V is TRBV5-1, with a possible D match to TRBD2 (6 bases). Per the germline V gene, CDR1 is SGHRS and CDR2 is YFSETQ. Trimming stripped 2 bases from V and 4 bases from J, with 16 bases between. The CDR3 extends over 16 amino acids. CDR3 residues: CASSLSGGTGYNEQFF. CDR3 sequence (DNA): TGCGCCAGCAGCTTATCCGGCGGGACCGGGTACAATGAGCAGTTCTTC.

This sequence joins TRBV21-1 and TRBJ2-3. TRBV21-1 is noted as a pseudogene. The CDR3 covers 15 residues. CDR3 sequence (DNA): TGTGCCAGCAGCAAAGGGGATAGGTACACAGATACGCAGTATTTT. Protein sequence: CASSKGDRYTDTQYF.

CDR3 sequence reads: CASSVGVSRGPESYEQYF. Here the CDR3 DNA reads TGTGCCAGCAGCGTAGGCGTAAGTAGAGGGCCCGAGTCCTACGAGCAGTACTTC. The genes are TRBV9 and TRBJ2-7; D might be TRBD2 (5 bases). The CDR3 contains 18 residues. CDR1 is SGDLS and CDR2 is YYNGEE in the germline V gene. V was trimmed by 0 bases and J by 1 base, leaving 20 bases between them.

The chain uses TRBV7-2 and TRBJ2-7; D unclear. V lost 5 bases to trimming and J lost 5 bases, with 19 bases between them. The length of the CDR3 is 15 residues. Germline lookup yields CDR1 SGHTA and CDR2 FQGNSA. This CDR3 reads CASSVEARGRNEQYF. The CDR3 region has the DNA TGTGCCAGCAGCGTAGAGGCCAGAGGACGTAACGAGCAGTACTTC.

The chain links TRBV7-9 to TRBJ2-1, with TRBD1 matching 7 bases. There are 15 residues in the CDR3. V shed 1 base and J 7 bases; nucleotides not matched to a gene: 7. CDR1 and CDR2 from the germline V gene are SEHNR and FQNEAQ (reference sequence). CDR3 sequence reads: CASSLVTGRWNEQFF. CDR3 DNA sequence: TGTGCCAGCAGCTTAGTGACAGGGCGGTGGAATGAGCAGTTCTTC.

The V call is TRBV9, the J call TRBJ1-2, with no clear D. The germline gives CDR1 SGDLS, CDR2 YYNGEE. Trimming removed 4 bases at V and 6 bases at J, with 19 bases between. There are 15 residues in the CDR3. DNA of the CDR3: TGTGCCAGCAGCCCCAGGCAGGCGCTATCGGATGGCTACACCTTC. Its protein product is CASSPRQALSDGYTF.

J is TRBJ2-1 and V is TRBV4-1; D is uncertain. Trimming shortened V by 6 bases and J by 8 bases, and 5 bases separated the two germline ends. CDR3 length: 10 residues. The germline V gene encodes CDR1 MGHRA and CDR2 YSYEKL. The DNA for the CDR3 is TGCGCCAGCAGTGGCGATGAGCAGTTCTTC. Protein product: CASSGDEQFF.

This chain uses TRBV18 with TRBJ1-2, with D maybe TRBD1 (5 bases). The germline V gene encodes CDR1 KGHSH and CDR2 LQKENI. V dropped 2 bases and J dropped 6 bases, with 10 bases sitting between them. This CDR3 spans 13 amino acids. The CDR3 here is CASSPAAGNGYTF. CDR3 sequence (DNA): TGTGCCAGCTCACCAGCGGCAGGGAATGGCTACACCTTC.

The chain has TRBV28 and TRBJ1-2, with 9 bases lining up with TRBD1. Germline assignment: CDR1 MDHEN and CDR2 SYDVKM. The CDR3 runs to 14 residues. Germline trimming cut 6 bases from V and 5 bases from J; bases unmatched to any gene: 7. The CDR3 loop is CASREQGAGYGYTF. The CDR3 DNA reads as TGTGCCAGCAGGGAACAGGGGGCAGGTTATGGCTACACCTTC.